The following is a T cell receptor beta chain sequence with its context. The data are from a study of blood T cell repertoires in COVID-19. The overall study: Samples taken during acute and convalescent COVID-19 were collected in the United States, Italy and Spain. Sample material is recorded as cDNA or gDNA derived from T cells, B-cell-depleted T cells, or PBMCs.

As processed by the authors: For nucleated cells, counts were estimated from reference gene primer amplification. The repertoire was sequenced with immunoSEQ multiplex PCR; TCRdb's copy has only in-frame clones and lacks some. V and J calls and clone size are as listed in that table; D and trimming were resolved from the DNA. The sample has around 150,000 clones; 75% to 90% are singletons. The germline CDR1 and CDR2 sequences are MNHEY and SMNVEV (reference sequence). The V and J ends lost 7 bases and 0 bases respectively, with 12 bases between them. The CDR3 has 14 residues. The sample was peripheral blood. The source of this sequence is a woman aged 55-75 years with active COVID-19. This chain links TRBV27 with TRBJ1-1, with D perhaps TRBD1 (5 bases). Here the CDR3 reads CASTPTEMNTEAFF. The CDR3, as DNA: TGTGCCAGCACCCCGACAGAGATGAACACTGAAGCTTTCTTT.